The 26 T cell receptor beta chains presented below share a single source sample, sequenced in a study of cytomegalovirus exposure and HLA in healthy donors. 60 Vbeta and 13 Jbeta primers were used in PCR. Method: immunoSEQ multiplex PCR; TCRdb's copy keeps in-frame clones and lacks some. This table holds 200,000 to 250,000 clones. The sample consisted of PBMCs. These receptors came from a woman between 25 and 40 years old in good health and CMV-seropositive.

The chain employs TRBV11-2 and TRBJ1-3, with a possible D match to TRBD1 (6 bases). Germline V gene sequence: CDR1 SGHAT, CDR2 FQNNGV. The CDR3 has 16 residues. The V gene lost 1 base and the J gene lost 2 bases, with 12 bases spanning the gap. The CDR3 DNA follows: TGTGCCAGCAGCTTAGGGTGGGGGGGCGCTGGAAACACCATATATTTT. Translating gives CASSLGWGGAGNTIYF.

The rearrangement joins TRBV5-1 to TRBJ1-2; no reliable D call. Trimming left V 7 bases short and J 3 bases short, with 16 bases between. Germline CDR1 and CDR2: SGHRS and YFSETQ. The CDR3 contains 14 residues. CDR3 amino acids: CASLIAPGDYGYTF. CDR3 nucleotide sequence: TGCGCCAGCTTGATAGCCCCCGGTGACTATGGCTACACCTTC.

The chain uses TRBV4-3 and TRBJ2-4, with D possibly matching TRBD2 (5 bases). Germline CDR1 is LGHNA and CDR2 is YSLEER. V gave up 1 base and J gave up 9 bases, with 10 bases separating them. CDR3 length: 13 residues. This chain's CDR3 is CASSQALAGIQYF. CDR3 bases: TGCGCCAGCAGCCAAGCGCTAGCCGGCATTCAGTACTTC.

V is TRBV5-1 and J is TRBJ2-5; 7 nucleotides match TRBD1. The V gene end was trimmed by 0 bases and the J gene end by 4 bases; junction bases not matched to a gene: 3. Looked up from germline, CDR1 is SGHRS and CDR2 is YFSETQ. The CDR3 is 14 residues long. The CDR3 here is CASSLAQGVETQYF. The CDR3 DNA sequence: TGCGCCAGCAGCTTGGCTCAGGGGGTAGAGACCCAGTACTTC.

This sequence joins TRBV18 and TRBJ1-5, with D unclear. Trimming took off 2 bases at V and 3 bases at J, with 11 bases between the two ends. The CDR3 totals 15 residues. The germline gives CDR1 KGHSH, CDR2 LQKENI. The CDR3 DNA sequence: TGTGCCAGCTCACCAGGAGAAGGAATCAATCAGCCCCAGCATTTT. The encoded protein is CASSPGEGINQPQHF.

This chain connects TRBV28 to TRBJ1-2; D is undetermined. Germline V gene sequence: CDR1 MDHEN, CDR2 SYDVKM. The CDR3 totals 13 residues. With 6 bases removed from V and 7 bases from J, the gap between germline ends came to 15 bases. DNA of the CDR3: TGTGCCAGCAGAGGTGGGCGCAGTAGTGGCTACACCTTC. Translation gives CASRGGRSSGYTF.

The V call is TRBV5-1, the J call TRBJ2-7; 8 nucleotides match TRBD1. The germline V gene has CDR1 SGHRS and CDR2 YFSETQ. CDR3 length: 15 residues. The V gene end was trimmed by 4 bases and the J gene end by 2 bases; junction bases not matched to a gene: 8. The CDR3 bases are TGCGCCAGCAGCCCTAGGACAGGGTCTACCTACGAGCAGTACTTC. Translated, it gives CASSPRTGSTYEQYF. Full variable domain (rest looked up from reference TRBV5-1 and TRBJ2-7): KAGVTQTPRYLIKTRGQQVTLSCSPISGHRSVSWYQQTPGQGLQFLFEYFSETQRNKGNFPGRFSGRQFSNSRSEMNVSTLELGDSALYLCASSPRTGSTYEQYFGPGTRLTVT.

V gene TRBV5-1 combines with J gene TRBJ2-5, with TRBD1 as a possible D gene (8 bases). The CDR3 totals 15 residues. CDR1 is SGHRS, CDR2 YFSETQ, per germline. The ends were cut back, 3 bases at V and 4 bases at J, with 16 bases in the middle. The CDR3 is CASSSSGGGRETQYF. The DNA of the CDR3 is TGCGCCAGCAGCTCCTCAGGGGGCGGGAGAGAGACCCAGTACTTC. The full variable domain, rest sourced from reference TRBV5-1 and TRBJ2-5, is KAGVTQTPRYLIKTRGQQVTLSCSPISGHRSVSWYQQTPGQGLQFLFEYFSETQRNKGNFPGRFSGRQFSNSRSEMNVSTLELGDSALYLCASSSSGGGRETQYFGPGTRLLVL.

V and J are TRBV5-6 and TRBJ2-7, with TRBD1 identical over 10 bases. V dropped 3 bases and J dropped 0; count of bases not matched to a gene: 9. This CDR3 has 17 amino acids. CDR1 is SGHDT and CDR2 is YYEEEE in the germline V gene. The CDR3 DNA sequence: TGTGCCAGCAGCTCACCCGGGACAGGGGAAAGCTCCTACGAGCAGTACTTC. It yields the protein CASSSPGTGESSYEQYF.

The rearrangement links TRBV25-1 to TRBJ1-1, with TRBD1 matching over 8 bases. V shed 2 bases and J 1 base; nucleotides not matched to a gene: 6. CDR1 MGHDK and CDR2 SYGVNS come from the germline V gene. This CDR3 has 16 residues. CDR3 sequence: CASSEGAGTGNTEAFF. DNA for the CDR3: TGTGCCAGCAGTGAAGGGGCGGGGACAGGGAACACTGAAGCTTTCTTT.

V is TRBV7-9 and J is TRBJ2-7; D gene uncertain. CDR1 and CDR2 from the germline V gene are SEHNR and FQNEAQ (reference sequence). CDR3 length: 14 residues. V gave up 7 bases and J gave up 0 bases, with 13 bases separating them. The CDR3 loop is CASTSGLSSYEQYF. CDR3 bases: TGTGCCAGCACCTCGGGTTTGAGCTCCTACGAGCAGTACTTC.

V is TRBV6-5 and J is TRBJ2-1; the match to TRBD2 covers 14 bases. Losses at the gene ends were 6 bases for V and 10 bases for J; bases not matched to a gene: 5. CDR1 is MNHEY, CDR2 SVGAGI, per germline. There are 14 residues in the CDR3. CDR3 in amino acids: CASSGLAGGVEQFF. CDR3 sequence (DNA): TGTGCCAGCAGCGGACTAGCGGGGGGTGTCGAGCAGTTCTTC.

The V gene is TRBV18, the J gene TRBJ1-6; 7 nucleotides match TRBD1. The length of the CDR3 is 16 residues. CDR1 is KGHSH and CDR2 is LQKENI in the germline V gene. V was pared by 6 bases and J by 7 bases, with 12 bases of the junction left unmatched. CDR3 in amino acids: CASSLVTTGNNSPLHF. The DNA for the CDR3 is TGTGCCAGCTCCCTTGTTACGACAGGGAACAATTCACCCCTCCACTTT.

J is TRBJ1-1 and V is TRBV9; maybe TRBD1 (5 bases). This CDR3 region has 15 residues. Trimming left V 0 bases short and J 3 bases short, with 12 bases between. Germline V gene data show CDR1 as SGDLS and CDR2 as YYNGEE. CDR3 DNA: TGTGCCAGCAGCGTAGGGGAGGGGTGGGACACTGAAGCTTTCTTT. Translating it yields CASSVGEGWDTEAFF.

The V call is TRBV29-1, the J call TRBJ2-7, with 9 bases matching TRBD1. Germline V gene data show CDR1 as SQVTM and CDR2 as ANQGSEA. The junction had 13 bases not matched to a gene; V was cut back by 7 bases and J by 9 bases. The CDR3 consists of 13 residues. In DNA, the CDR3 is TGCAGCGCTGGGGGGGGACAGGGTCATGGGCAGTACTTC. It translates to CSAGGGQGHGQYF.

The V call is TRBV13, the J call TRBJ2-7, with 7 bases aligning to TRBD1. The CDR3 contains 15 residues. The V and J ends lost 2 bases and 6 bases, in that order; junction bases with no gene match: 10. Germline lookup yields CDR1 PRHDT and CDR2 FYEKMQ (reference sequence). The CDR3: CASSLKLGTVGEQYF. The CDR3 nucleotides are TGTGCCAGCAGCTTAAAGTTAGGGACAGTTGGCGAGCAGTACTTC.

This sequence joins TRBV19 and TRBJ1-1; D is possibly TRBD1 (6 bases). The CDR3 spans 12 residues. Trimming shortened V by 7 bases and J by 9 bases, and 15 bases separated the two germline ends. From germline, CDR1 is LNHDA and CDR2 SQIVND (reference sequence). In DNA form, the CDR3 reads TGTGCCAGTAATGGACAGAGACCTAAAGCTTTCTTT. Its protein is CASNGQRPKAFF.

The V gene is TRBV7-2, the J gene TRBJ2-2; TRBD1 agrees at 8 bases. Germline CDR1 SGHTA, CDR2 FQGNSA. The CDR3 totals 17 residues. J gave up 0 bases and V 5 bases, and 8 bases lay outside the gene matches. The CDR3 DNA follows: TGTGCCAGCAGCCGTAGACCACAGGGGGCGAACACCGGGGAGCTGTTTTTT. Its translation is CASSRRPQGANTGELFF.

This chain uses TRBV29-1 with TRBJ1-1; 9 bases align to TRBD1. The V gene end was trimmed by 4 bases and the J gene end by 6 bases; junction bases not matched to a gene: 15. CDR1 SQVTM and CDR2 ANQGSEA come from the germline V gene. This CDR3 comprises 16 residues. The CDR3, as DNA: TGCAGCGTTGGGGGGATGGTCTGGACAGGGGAACCTGAAGCTTTCTTT. Translating gives CSVGGMVWTGEPEAFF.

The chain links TRBV7-2 to TRBJ1-2; possibly TRBD1 for D (5 bases). The germline V gene has CDR1 SGHTA and CDR2 FQGNSA. The CDR3 runs 13 residues. V was pared by 6 bases and J by 8 bases, with 16 bases between. The CDR3 here is CASSKGVGGGYTF. The CDR3 nucleotides read TGTGCCAGCAGTAAGGGAGTCGGGGGAGGCTACACCTTC.

V usage is TRBV29-1 and J usage is TRBJ2-2; the match to TRBD1 covers 7 bases. V lost 0 bases, J lost 0 bases, and 4 bases stayed unmatched. The CDR3 spans 16 residues. CDR1 is SQVTM and CDR2 is ANQGSEA in the germline V gene. CDR3 protein: CSVEDPGQPNTGELFF. The CDR3 bases are TGCAGCGTTGAAGATCCGGGACAGCCGAACACCGGGGAGCTGTTTTTT.

The chain is built from TRBV9 and TRBJ2-1, with 8 bases fitting TRBD1. The CDR3 contains 16 residues. Germline V gives CDR1 SGDLS, CDR2 YYNGEE. With V trimmed by 3 bases and J by 5 bases, 10 bases remained unmatched. The DNA for the CDR3 is TGTGCCAGCAGCGAGACAGGGGTGATCTTGCACAATGAGCAGTTCTTC. As protein: CASSETGVILHNEQFF.

The chain links TRBV29-1 to TRBJ1-4; D uncertain. The germline V gene has CDR1 SQVTM and CDR2 ANQGSEA. Trimming stripped 4 bases from V and 6 bases from J, with 12 bases between. This CDR3 is 13 amino acids long. The CDR3 protein is CSVGWAKDEKLFF. Here the CDR3 DNA reads TGCAGCGTTGGGTGGGCAAAGGATGAAAAACTGTTTTTT.

The J gene is TRBJ2-1, the V gene TRBV4-1; 7 bases are shared with TRBD2. V trimming: 0 bases; J trimming: 7 bases; junction bases outside the gene matches: 9. Looked up from germline, CDR1 is MGHRA and CDR2 is YSYEKL. The CDR3 totals 16 residues. This CDR3 reads CASSQESSGVNNEQFF. In DNA, the CDR3 is TGCGCCAGCAGCCAAGAATCGAGCGGGGTAAATAATGAGCAGTTCTTC.

The chain has TRBV5-4 and TRBJ2-1; the D is unclear. CDR3 size: 13 residues. Trimming left V 5 bases short and J 5 bases short, with 11 bases between. The germline gives CDR1 SGHNT, CDR2 YYREEE (reference sequence). The CDR3 loop is CASSTDPHNEQFF. CDR3 sequence (DNA): TGTGCCAGCAGTACAGATCCTCACAATGAGCAGTTCTTC.

With respect to this clone: This CDR3 is also generated by other DNA sequences in the sample. The chain links TRBV18 to TRBJ2-3, with D unclear. With 3 bases removed from V and 0 bases from J, the gap between germline ends came to 4 bases. This CDR3 has 13 residues. The germline CDR1 and CDR2 sequences are KGHSH and LQKENI. The CDR3 spells CASSPPSTDTQYF. The CDR3 DNA follows: TGTGCCAGCTCACCCCCTAGCACAGATACGCAGTATTTT.